This T cell receptor (beta chain) was profiled in a study of cytomegalovirus exposure and HLA in healthy donors. In the study overall: The early release's HLA-typed donors yielded 65 million to 85 million unique TCRs.

This clone was seen a single time. The germline V gene encodes CDR1 LNHDA and CDR2 SQIVND (reference sequence). The CDR3 is made up of 16 amino acids. Trimming removed 5 bases from V and 4 bases from J; junction bases left unmatched: 11. The PCR used 60 Vbeta and 13 Jbeta primers. The repertoire was sequenced with immunoSEQ multiplex PCR; TCRdb's copy has only in-frame clones and lacks some. The data contain over 100,000 clones, about 70% of them singletons. This clonotype was obtained from a young man in good health and CMV-seropositive. Sequenced input: PBMCs. The V and J genes are TRBV19 and TRBJ2-7; 10 nucleotides line up with TRBD1. For the CDR3, the DNA is TGTGCCAGTAGTGACGCGACAGGGGGCGTCGGGTACGAGCAGTACTTC. Residues: CASSDATGGVGYEQYF.